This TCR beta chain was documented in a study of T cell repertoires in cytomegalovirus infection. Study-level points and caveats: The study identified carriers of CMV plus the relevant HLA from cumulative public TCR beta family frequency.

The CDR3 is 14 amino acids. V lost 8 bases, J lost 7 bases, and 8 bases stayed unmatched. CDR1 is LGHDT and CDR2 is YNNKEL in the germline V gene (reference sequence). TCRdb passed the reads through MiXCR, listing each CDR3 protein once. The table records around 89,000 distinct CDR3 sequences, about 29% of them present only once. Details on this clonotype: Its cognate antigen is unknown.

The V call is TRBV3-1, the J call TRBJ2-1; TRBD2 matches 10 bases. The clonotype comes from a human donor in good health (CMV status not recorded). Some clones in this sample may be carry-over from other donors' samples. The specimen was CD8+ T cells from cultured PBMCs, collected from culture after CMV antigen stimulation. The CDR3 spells CASQGIAGGNEQFF. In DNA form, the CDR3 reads TGTGCCAGCCAAGGGATAGCGGGGGGTAATGAGCAGTTCTTC.